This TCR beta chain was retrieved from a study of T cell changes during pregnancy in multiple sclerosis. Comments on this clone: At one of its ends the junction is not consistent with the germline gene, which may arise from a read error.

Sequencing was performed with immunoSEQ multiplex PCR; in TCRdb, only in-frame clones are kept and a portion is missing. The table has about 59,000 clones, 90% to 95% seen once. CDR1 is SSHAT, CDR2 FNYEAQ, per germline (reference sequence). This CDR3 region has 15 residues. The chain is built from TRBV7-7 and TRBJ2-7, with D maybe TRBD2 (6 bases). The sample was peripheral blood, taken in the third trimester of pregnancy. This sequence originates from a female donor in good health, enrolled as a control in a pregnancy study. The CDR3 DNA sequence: TGTGCTAGCAGCTTCGCGGGACTGGGGATCTACGAGCAGTACTTC. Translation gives CASSFAGLGIYEQYF.